The rows below give T cell receptor beta chains drawn from one sample of a study of cytomegalovirus exposure and HLA in healthy donors. The protocol was immunoSEQ multiplex PCR, while the TCRdb copy is restricted to in-frame clones and leaves out a portion. The data hold about 160,000 clones, with roughly 87% observed a single time. Sequences were obtained from PBMCs. These receptors came from a girl aged 10-17 years in good health and CMV-seropositive. Each CDR3 is given with its conserved first and last residue. Fields, in order: J gene, V gene, clone size, D gene, CDR3 protein, CDR3 DNA. D genes are given only for firm matches. Clone size is given for some rows only: seen once, a few or many times, or a class if the clone is expanded.

TRBJ1-2 TRBV7-2 . TRBD1 CASSLMGQGTGGYTF TGTGCCAGCAGCTTAATGGGACAGGGAACGGGAGGCTACACCTTC
TRBJ1-1 TRBV27 . TRBD1 CASSYTGGTEAFF TGTGCCAGCAGTTATACAGGGGGCACTGAAGCTTTCTTT
TRBJ2-7 TRBV30 few . CAWTGGNSYEQYF TGTGCCTGGACGGGCGGGAACTCCTACGAGCAGTACTTC
TRBJ2-5 TRBV29-1 . . CSHTPDRTADGTQYF TGCAGCCACACTCCCGATCGGACAGCCGACGGGACCCAGTACTTC
TRBJ1-5 TRBV19 . TRBD1 CASSAPVRTGWRDSNQPQHF TGTGCCAGTAGTGCCCCAGTCCGGACAGGGTGGCGGGATAGCAATCAGCCCCAGCATTTT
TRBJ2-5 TRBV5-1 . . CASSLAQGRETQYF TGCGCCAGCAGCTTGGCCCAGGGAAGGGAGACCCAGTACTTC
TRBJ1-3 TRBV10-3 . . CAIRTYSGNTIYF TGTGCCATACGAACCTATTCTGGAAACACCATATATTTT
TRBJ2-1 TRBV27 . . CASSLRGGINEQFF TGTGCCAGCAGTTTAAGGGGGGGCATAAATGAGCAGTTCTTC
TRBJ1-2 TRBV28 . . CASRFSGLYGYTF TGTGCCAGCAGATTTTCCGGACTCTATGGCTACACCTTC
TRBJ2-7 TRBV5-1 . TRBD2 CASRAGGPDVTSYEQYF TGCGCCAGCAGAGCGGGAGGTCCAGACGTAACCTCCTACGAGCAGTACTTC
TRBJ1-1 TRBV6-1 . . CASREQMNTEAFF TGTGCCAGCAGGGAACAAATGAACACTGAAGCTTTCTTT
TRBJ1-3 TRBV10-2 . TRBD1 CASSYRDRGPGNTIYF TGCGCCAGCAGTTACCGGGACAGGGGTCCTGGAAACACCATATATTTT
TRBJ2-7 TRBV7-8 . TRBD1 CASSLHRDRRKQYF TGTGCCAGCAGCTTACACCGGGACAGGCGTAAGCAGTACTTC
TRBJ1-1 TRBV30 . . CAWNGTPNTEAFF TGTGCCTGGAACGGGACACCGAACACTGAAGCTTTCTTT
TRBJ1-1 TRBV30 few . CASILDWGTEAFF TGTGCCTCGATCCTGGACTGGGGCACTGAAGCTTTCTTT
TRBJ1-2 TRBV14 . . CASSQVPGATSVVAGYTF TGTGCCAGCAGCCAAGTCCCAGGGGCCACGTCAGTGGTAGCTGGCTACACCTTC
TRBJ1-5 TRBV6-5 . . CASSRTVNQPQHF TGTGCCAGCAGCCGGACAGTCAATCAGCCCCAGCATTTT
TRBJ1-2 TRBV6-5 few . CASSVGGNDYGYTF TGTGCCAGCAGCGTGGGGGGGAATGACTATGGCTACACCTTC
TRBJ2-6 TRBV5-1 . . CASSESGANVLTF TGCGCCAGCAGCGAGTCTGGGGCCAACGTCCTGACTTTC
TRBJ2-2 TRBV15 . TRBD1 CATSRDPRQGSGELFF TGTGCCACCAGCAGAGATCCGAGACAGGGTTCCGGGGAGCTGTTTTTT
TRBJ1-2 TRBV21-1 . . CASSKRRAPGAGYTF TGTGCCAGCAGCAAACGGAGGGCCCCCGGGGCTGGCTACACCTTC
TRBJ1-1 TRBV5-1 once . CASSLEGSGTEAFF TGCGCCAGCAGCTTGGAGGGGTCGGGCACTGAAGCTTTCTTT
TRBJ2-1 TRBV19 . . CASSINPYRSYNEQFF TGTGCCAGTAGTATAAACCCCTATCGCTCCTACAATGAGCAGTTCTTC
TRBJ1-2 TRBV6-6 . TRBD1 CASSYSGTAAPAGYTF TGTGCCAGCAGTTACTCCGGGACAGCCGCTCCAGCTGGCTACACCTTC
TRBJ2-7 TRBV7-8 . . CASSLPGQSYEQYF TGTGCCAGCAGCTTACCCGGACAGAGCTACGAGCAGTACTTC
TRBJ1-2 TRBV18 . . CASSPWGDYGYTF TGTGCCAGCTCACCGTGGGGGGACTATGGCTACACCTTC
TRBJ2-7 TRBV29-1 once . CSVLKGRGTYEQYF TGCAGCGTCCTTAAAGGACGGGGAACCTACGAGCAGTACTTC
TRBJ1-1 TRBV7-8 . . CASSLQGGPSTEAFF TGTGCCAGCAGCTTACAGGGAGGGCCGAGCACTGAAGCTTTCTTT
TRBJ1-5 TRBV19 . . CASSLDNSARHF TGTGCCAGTAGTCTGGACAACTCGGCTCGGCATTTT
TRBJ1-3 TRBV5-1 few . CASSLDSSGNTIYF TGCGCCAGCAGCTTGGATAGCTCTGGAAACACCATATATTTT
TRBJ2-7 TRBV5-1 . TRBD2 CASSFLGGAGAYEQYF TGCGCCAGCAGCTTTCTCGGGGGGGCGGGAGCCTACGAGCAGTACTTC
TRBJ1-2 TRBV5-6 . TRBD1 CASSEGTGGLYEGYTF TGTGCCAGCAGCGAAGGGACAGGGGGTCTTTACGAGGGCTACACCTTC
TRBJ1-1 TRBV4-1 . . CASSQDGAGRNTEAFF TGCGCCAGCAGCCAAGATGGAGCTGGAAGGAACACTGAAGCTTTCTTT
TRBJ1-5 TRBV18 few . CASSLRVNQPQHF TGTGCCAGCTCACTCAGGGTCAATCAGCCCCAGCATTTT
TRBJ1-1 TRBV20-1 . . CSARQAGEAFF TGCAGTGCTAGACAGGCCGGTGAAGCTTTCTTT
TRBJ2-7 TRBV4-3 . TRBD2 CASSQGLGLVSYEQYF TGCGCCAGCAGCCAAGGTTTGGGACTAGTCTCCTACGAGCAGTACTTC